The clone carrying this T cell receptor beta chain has at least ten counts. Its antigen is not identified. The record originates from a study of neurological immune-mediated disorders. The cDNA was produced through 5'RACE with 10-nucleotide random UMIs. MiXCR, run by TCRdb on the 5' RACE reads, gives a single entry per CDR3 protein. The data contain tens of thousands of distinct CDR3 sequences, about 9.4% of them singletons. This sample's time point: longitudinal time-point 1 (baseline). Regarding the study as a whole: Falling below healthy controls, multiple sclerosis showed the least TCR clonal expansion, while HTLV-1-associated myelopathy showed the most. None of the CDR3 amino acid sequences found in expanded clones was shared across subjects. This suggests that the TCR-beta repertoires were private in all groups.

This CDR3 is built from 14 residues. Germline V CDR1 and CDR2: SEHNR, FQNEAQ (reference sequence). V lost 4 bases, J lost 2 bases, and 11 bases lay in between. Sequencing input: PBMCs. The receptor was isolated from a man aged 25-45 years in good health. The chain is built from TRBV7-9 and TRBJ2-5; D perhaps matches TRBD1 (6 bases). This CDR3 is CASSSRTVQETQYF. The DNA for the CDR3 is TGTGCCAGCAGCTCCAGGACAGTACAAGAGACCCAGTACTTC.